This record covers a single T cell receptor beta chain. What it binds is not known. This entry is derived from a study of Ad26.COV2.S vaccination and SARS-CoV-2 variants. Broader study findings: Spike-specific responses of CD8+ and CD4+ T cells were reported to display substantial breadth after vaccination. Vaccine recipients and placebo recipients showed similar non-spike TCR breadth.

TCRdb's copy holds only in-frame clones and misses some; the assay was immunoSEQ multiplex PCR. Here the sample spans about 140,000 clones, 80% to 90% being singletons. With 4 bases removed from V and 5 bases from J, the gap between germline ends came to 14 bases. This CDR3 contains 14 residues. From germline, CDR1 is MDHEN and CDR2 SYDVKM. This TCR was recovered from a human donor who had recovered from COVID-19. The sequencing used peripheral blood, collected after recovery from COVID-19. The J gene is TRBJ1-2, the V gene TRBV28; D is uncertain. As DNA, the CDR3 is TGTGCCAGCAGTTCCGGACCCACTCGGTATGGCTACACCTTC. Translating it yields CASSSGPTRYGYTF.